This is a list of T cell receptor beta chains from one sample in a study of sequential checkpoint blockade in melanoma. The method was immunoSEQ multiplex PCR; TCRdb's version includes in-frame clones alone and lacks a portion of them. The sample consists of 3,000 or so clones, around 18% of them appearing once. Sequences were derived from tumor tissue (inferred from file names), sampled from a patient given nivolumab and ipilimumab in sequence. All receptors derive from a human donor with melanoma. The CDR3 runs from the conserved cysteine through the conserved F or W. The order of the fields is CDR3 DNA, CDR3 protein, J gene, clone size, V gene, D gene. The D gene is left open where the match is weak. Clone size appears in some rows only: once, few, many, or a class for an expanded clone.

CDR3nt: TGCGCCAGCAGCCAGTCCTCTGTCTCAGGAGAGCAGTTCTTC
CDR3aa: CASSQSSVSGEQFF
j_gene: TRBJ2-1
abundance: .
v_gene: TRBV1
d_gene: .

CDR3nt: TGTGCCAGCAGTGGACTGTCCCACACAGATACGCAGTATTTT
CDR3aa: CASSGLSHTDTQYF
j_gene: TRBJ2-3
abundance: many
v_gene: TRBV2
d_gene: .

CDR3nt: TGTGCCAGCAGACCTTCCGGAGCGGGGGGCGGAGAGACCCAGTACTTC
CDR3aa: CASRPSGAGGGETQYF
j_gene: TRBJ2-5
abundance: few
v_gene: TRBV6-8
d_gene: TRBD2

CDR3nt: TGTGCCAGTAGTATGGCGAGGCAAGAGACCCAGTACTTC
CDR3aa: CASSMARQETQYF
j_gene: TRBJ2-5
abundance: .
v_gene: TRBV19
d_gene: .

CDR3nt: TGCAGCGTTGGGTCAGGGGTCAGTTCCACAGATACGCAGTATTTT
CDR3aa: CSVGSGVSSTDTQYF
j_gene: TRBJ2-3
abundance: .
v_gene: TRBV29-1
d_gene: .

CDR3nt: TGTGCCAGCAGCCAGGGGCGCGACACCGGGGAGCTGTTTTTT
CDR3aa: CASSQGRDTGELFF
j_gene: TRBJ2-2
abundance: medium-sized
v_gene: TRBV11-3
d_gene: .

CDR3nt: TGTGCCAGCAGCTTTCGGGGGAATGATTCACCCCTCCACTTT
CDR3aa: CASSFRGNDSPLHF
j_gene: TRBJ1-6
abundance: many
v_gene: TRBV11-3
d_gene: .

CDR3nt: TGTGCCAGCAGTTACTCCTCCCAGTCCGGTAGCAATCAGCCCCAGCATTTT
CDR3aa: CASSYSSQSGSNQPQHF
j_gene: TRBJ1-5
abundance: .
v_gene: TRBV6-8
d_gene: .

CDR3nt: TGTGCCAGCAGTTATCCGGCGGACGCTACACTTAACTATGGCTACACCTTC
CDR3aa: CASSYPADATLNYGYTF
j_gene: TRBJ1-2
abundance: .
v_gene: TRBV6-8
d_gene: .

CDR3nt: TGTGCCAGCAGCTTGGGAGGGGGACGTCCAGATACGCAGTATTTT
CDR3aa: CASSLGGGRPDTQYF
j_gene: TRBJ2-3
abundance: many
v_gene: TRBV11-3
d_gene: .

CDR3nt: TGTGCCAGCTCACCAACAGGTGCCGAGCAGTACTTC
CDR3aa: CASSPTGAEQYF
j_gene: TRBJ2-7
abundance: few
v_gene: TRBV18
d_gene: .

CDR3nt: TGTGCCAGCACCCTGGAGCTGGGGGTCGAGCAGTTCTTC
CDR3aa: CASTLELGVEQFF
j_gene: TRBJ2-1
abundance: few
v_gene: TRBV6-8
d_gene: .

CDR3nt: TGTGCCAGCATGGGGACAGGGGCTAAGGGTAACTATGGCTACACCTTC
CDR3aa: CASMGTGAKGNYGYTF
j_gene: TRBJ1-2
abundance: .
v_gene: TRBV25-1
d_gene: TRBD1

CDR3nt: TGTGCCAGCAACAACCCACGGGCAGGGACGAACACTGAAGCTTTCTTT
CDR3aa: CASNNPRAGTNTEAFF
j_gene: TRBJ1-1
abundance: medium-sized
v_gene: TRBV11-3
d_gene: .

CDR3nt: TGTGCCAGCAGTCGACGCAGGGAAAGCGGGGAGCTGTTTTTT
CDR3aa: CASSRRRESGELFF
j_gene: TRBJ2-2
abundance: .
v_gene: TRBV6-7
d_gene: .

CDR3nt: TGTGCCAGCAGCGCCAGTTTTAACCAAGAGACCCAGTACTTC
CDR3aa: CASSASFNQETQYF
j_gene: TRBJ2-5
abundance: few
v_gene: TRBV9
d_gene: .

CDR3nt: TGTGCTAGTGGTACGGGACAGGGAAACACCATATATTTT
CDR3aa: CASGTGQGNTIYF
j_gene: TRBJ1-3
abundance: medium-sized
v_gene: TRBV12-5
d_gene: TRBD1

CDR3nt: TGCGCCAGCAGCCACCTACGAGCCGGGACAGGGAACACTGAAGCTTTCTTT
CDR3aa: CASSHLRAGTGNTEAFF
j_gene: TRBJ1-1
abundance: medium-sized
v_gene: TRBV4-1
d_gene: TRBD1

CDR3nt: TGTGCCAGCAGTCTTATCAGCTCCTACAATGAGCAGTTCTTC
CDR3aa: CASSLISSYNEQFF
j_gene: TRBJ2-1
abundance: .
v_gene: TRBV28
d_gene: .

CDR3nt: TGTGCCAGCTCTGGGACAGCTCAGAATCAGCCCCAGCATTTT
CDR3aa: CASSGTAQNQPQHF
j_gene: TRBJ1-5
abundance: medium-sized
v_gene: TRBV9
d_gene: TRBD1

CDR3nt: TGTGCCAGCTCACCACTTATCTCGCAGGGGAAGACCCAGTACTTC
CDR3aa: CASSPLISQGKTQYF
j_gene: TRBJ2-5
abundance: .
v_gene: TRBV18
d_gene: .

CDR3nt: TGTGCCAGTAGAAAGGATGGGTCCAAAAACATTCAGTACTTC
CDR3aa: CASRKDGSKNIQYF
j_gene: TRBJ2-4
abundance: .
v_gene: TRBV19
d_gene: .

CDR3nt: TGTGCCAGCGGGAAATCTGGGGCCAACGTCCTGACTTTC
CDR3aa: CASGKSGANVLTF
j_gene: TRBJ2-6
abundance: medium-sized
v_gene: TRBV28
d_gene: .

CDR3nt: TGTGCCAGCAGCCCAGGACTAGCGGGGGCTTGGGCAGATACGCAGTATTTT
CDR3aa: CASSPGLAGAWADTQYF
j_gene: TRBJ2-3
abundance: medium-sized
v_gene: TRBV11-3
d_gene: TRBD2

CDR3nt: TGTGCCCTCCCGGACAGGGGGTGGGGGGAGCAGTACTTC
CDR3aa: CALPDRGWGEQYF
j_gene: TRBJ2-7
abundance: medium-sized
v_gene: TRBV6-8
d_gene: TRBD1

CDR3nt: TGTGCCATCAGTGCCAGCCCAGGGAATTCACCCCTCCACTTT
CDR3aa: CAISASPGNSPLHF
j_gene: TRBJ1-6
abundance: medium-sized
v_gene: TRBV6-8
d_gene: .

CDR3nt: TGTGCCAGTAGTATTTTTGCAGGCCTTAGCGCAGATACGCAGTATTTT
CDR3aa: CASSIFAGLSADTQYF
j_gene: TRBJ2-3
abundance: .
v_gene: TRBV19
d_gene: .

CDR3nt: TGTGCCAGCAGTTCCGTGGGACGCGTCAATGAGCAGTTCTTC
CDR3aa: CASSSVGRVNEQFF
j_gene: TRBJ2-1
abundance: few
v_gene: TRBV28
d_gene: .

CDR3nt: TGTGCCAGCAGTTTAAGGGGGGGACGCAGCAGGGGGACACCCCTCCACTTT
CDR3aa: CASSLRGGRSRGTPLHF
j_gene: TRBJ1-6
abundance: .
v_gene: TRBV6-8
d_gene: TRBD1

CDR3nt: TGTGCCAGCTCACCAGTGGAGGGAACTGAAGCTTTCTTT
CDR3aa: CASSPVEGTEAFF
j_gene: TRBJ1-1
abundance: few
v_gene: TRBV18
d_gene: .

CDR3nt: TGTGCCAGCAGTGACTCGGAGGGATCTAACTATGGCTACACCTTC
CDR3aa: CASSDSEGSNYGYTF
j_gene: TRBJ1-2
abundance: few
v_gene: TRBV6-8
d_gene: .

CDR3nt: TGCGCCAGCAGCTCAACAGGGGAGGGTTCACCCCTCCACTTT
CDR3aa: CASSSTGEGSPLHF
j_gene: TRBJ1-6
abundance: few
v_gene: TRBV5-1
d_gene: TRBD1

CDR3nt: TGTGCCAGCAGTGATCCAGGGGCAGGGTATACTGAAGCTTTCTTT
CDR3aa: CASSDPGAGYTEAFF
j_gene: TRBJ1-1
abundance: .
v_gene: TRBV25-1
d_gene: .

CDR3nt: TGTGCCAGCAGCTTAACAGGAGGGTTCAATCAGCCCCAGCATTTT
CDR3aa: CASSLTGGFNQPQHF
j_gene: TRBJ1-5
abundance: many
v_gene: TRBV11-3
d_gene: .

CDR3nt: TGTGCCAGTAGTATACCTCGGGGGACAGGATCTTACAATGAGCAGTTCTTC
CDR3aa: CASSIPRGTGSYNEQFF
j_gene: TRBJ2-1
abundance: .
v_gene: TRBV19
d_gene: TRBD1

CDR3nt: TGCGCCAGCAGCCCCCCGCCGGGACAGTCAGATGAAGCTTTCTTT
CDR3aa: CASSPPPGQSDEAFF
j_gene: TRBJ1-1
abundance: .
v_gene: TRBV5-1
d_gene: TRBD1

CDR3nt: TGCGCCAGCAGCTTCGAGTACGGCACAGATACGCAGTATTTT
CDR3aa: CASSFEYGTDTQYF
j_gene: TRBJ2-3
abundance: .
v_gene: TRBV5-1
d_gene: .

CDR3nt: TGTGCCACCAGATGGGGTACCGGGGAGCTGTTTTTT
CDR3aa: CATRWGTGELFF
j_gene: TRBJ2-2
abundance: few
v_gene: TRBV6-8
d_gene: .

CDR3nt: TGTGCCAGCAGCCGGGAGACAAATTACCAAGAGACCCAGTACTTC
CDR3aa: CASSRETNYQETQYF
j_gene: TRBJ2-5
abundance: few
v_gene: TRBV9
d_gene: .

CDR3nt: TGTGCCAGCAGCACCATTGGGGATGAGCAGTTCTTC
CDR3aa: CASSTIGDEQFF
j_gene: TRBJ2-1
abundance: many
v_gene: TRBV6-8
d_gene: .